The present T cell receptor beta chain was sequenced within a study of shared clonotypes between healthy human individuals. Study summary: The composition of the donors was a couple of women and a few men aged 18 to 49.

Measured with immunoSEQ multiplex PCR; TCRdb has only the in-frame clones, and not every one. The table has hundreds of thousands of clones, 72% seen once. Study-wide points: Memory subsets generally showed lower estimated richness than naive subsets. Shared clonotypes: approximately 5% naive CD4, under 4% naive CD8, about 2.5% memory CD4, approximately 0.37% memory CD8.

This clone was seen ten or more times. Its antigen remains unidentified. Caucasian adults residing in Nashville, Tennessee made up all the donors. The CDR3 is 15 residues long. Germline CDR1 reads KGHSH; CDR2 reads LQKENI. Trimming cost V 5 bases and J 1 base; bases outside gene matches: 7. J is TRBJ2-5 and V is TRBV18; 7 bases agree with TRBD1. This clonotype was obtained from a woman under 40 in good health. The sample comprised memory CD4+ T cells sorted from blood. Stated subset: CD45RA-negative fraction. CDR3 nucleotide sequence: TGTGCCAGCTCAAGCTCCAGGGGGTCCCAAGAGACCCAGTACTTC. It yields the protein CASSSSRGSQETQYF.